The 30 T cell receptor beta chains reported below all come from one sample, sequenced in a study of blood T cells in healthy people across ages. A J-beta primer mix and a sample-barcoded 5' primer were used in a second PCR of roughly 6 to 11 cycles. MiXCR, applied by TCRdb to the 5' RACE reads, yields one record per CDR3 protein. The sample has about 650,000 distinct CDR3 sequences; approximately 31% are singletons. The sample taken for sequencing was blood. The receptor source for this set is a woman of 80 years or more in good health.

At least ten counts were recorded for this clonotype. The rearrangement links TRBV7-6 to TRBJ2-1; 13 positions agree with TRBD2. J was trimmed by 8 bases and V by 5 bases; bases with no gene match: 6. Germline-derived CDR1 and CDR2 are SGHVS and FNYEAQ. The CDR3 spans 15 residues. The CDR3 DNA sequence: TGTGCCAGCAGCGGACTAGCGGGGGTTTCGGATGAGCAGTTCTTC. It encodes CASSGLAGVSDEQFF.

This clonotype showed up just a few times. The chain uses TRBV9 and TRBJ1-4, with no clear D. Germline V gene lookup returns CDR1 SGDLS and CDR2 YYNGEE. The germline V and J ends were trimmed by 3 bases and 3 bases, with 12 bases remaining between them. The CDR3 consists of 15 residues. The CDR3 region is CASSEGGSANEKLFF. CDR3 nucleotides: TGTGCCAGCAGCGAGGGAGGGTCGGCTAATGAAAAACTGTTTTTT.

The chain uses TRBV6-2 or TRBV6-3 and TRBJ1-5; D unclear. The V gene's germline CDR1 is MNHEY and CDR2 SVGEGT. The ends were cut back, 4 bases at V and 4 bases at J, with 14 bases in the middle. The CDR3 has 15 amino acids. The CDR3 DNA follows: TGTGCCAGCAGTTCCGTCCTTACCGGGAATCAGCCCCAGCATTTT. It specifies CASSSVLTGNQPQHF.

This clonotype was seen ten or more times. The chain uses TRBV29-1 and TRBJ1-1, with D perhaps TRBD1 (5 bases). The V gene's germline CDR1 is SQVTM and CDR2 ANQGSEA. Trimming took 4 bases from V and 2 from J, leaving 11 bases between them. CDR3 size: 13 residues. The CDR3 protein is CSVARDGNTEAFF. In nucleotides, the CDR3 is TGCAGCGTTGCCCGGGACGGTAACACTGAAGCTTTCTTT.

This clonotype has more than one count but fewer than ten. A much larger clone lies a single base off, so this may be a read error. The chain couples TRBV7-2 to TRBJ2-1, with TRBD1 matching 9 bases. The CDR3 extends over 15 amino acids. V lost 1 base and J lost 9; bases outside the gene matches: 7. Germline CDR1 is SGHTA and CDR2 is FQGNSA. Here the CDR3 DNA reads TGTGCCAGCAGCTTAGATGGACAGGGGTTAGGTGAGCAGTTCTTC. Translation gives CASSLDGQGLGEQFF.

This clonotype has ten or more counts. This chain connects TRBV7-6 to TRBJ2-3; TRBD2 aligns across 9 bases. Trimming at V came to 5 bases and at J to 5 bases, leaving 14 bases not matched to a gene. This CDR3 has 17 residues. The germline V gene has CDR1 SGHVS and CDR2 FNYEAQ. This CDR3 is CASSPEIAGALKDTQYF. In DNA, the CDR3 is TGTGCCAGCAGCCCCGAGATAGCGGGGGCGCTGAAAGATACGCAGTATTTT.

In its sample, this clonotype was seen many times. The chain couples TRBV27 to TRBJ2-1; TRBD2 agrees at 7 bases. The V segment lost 3 bases and the J segment 6 bases; nucleotides outside the gene matches: 11. Germline CDR1 is MNHEY and CDR2 is SMNVEV (reference sequence). The CDR3 extends over 16 amino acids. In DNA form, the CDR3 reads TGTGCCAGCAGTTTGACGACTAGCCGGGGGGTCAATGAGCAGTTCTTC. Protein sequence: CASSLTTSRGVNEQFF.

This chain connects TRBV10-3 to TRBJ2-4; D unclear. Trimming stripped 10 bases from V and 0 bases from J, with 10 bases between. This CDR3 has 13 residues. Germline V gene sequence: CDR1 ENHRY, CDR2 SYGVKD. The DNA for the CDR3 is TGTGCCACCTTCGATGGAGCCAAAAACATTCAGTACTTC. Its protein is CATFDGAKNIQYF.

This clonotype was detected ten times or more. The V gene is TRBV28, the J gene TRBJ2-5; D possibly corresponds to TRBD2 (7 bases). Germline values: CDR1 MDHEN, CDR2 SYDVKM. V gave up 3 bases and J gave up 1 base, with 9 bases separating them. CDR3 length equals 14 residues. CDR3 DNA: TGTGCCAGCAGTTTGGGGGGGCTCCAAGAGACCCAGTACTTC. As protein: CASSLGGLQETQYF.

This clonotype was seen ten or more times. V and J are TRBV7-9 and TRBJ1-6, with D unclear. The CDR3 is 14 residues long. Deletions cut 1 base from V and 7 bases from J, with 8 bases between. CDR1 is SEHNR and CDR2 is FQNEAQ in the germline V gene (reference sequence). CDR3 nucleotide sequence: TGTGCCAGCAGCTTAGACAGCGGCAATTCACCCCTCCACTTT. Translated, it gives CASSLDSGNSPLHF.

This clonotype was picked up many times. The chain has TRBV24-1 and TRBJ2-5; weak D call: TRBD1 (5 bases). Looked up from germline, CDR1 is KGHDR and CDR2 is SFDVKD. This CDR3 spans 14 amino acids. The ends were cut back, 0 bases at V and 4 bases at J, with 8 bases in the middle. CDR3 nucleotides: TGTGCCACCAGTGATTTGGCAGGGTCAGAGACCCAGTACTTC. This sequence encodes CATSDLAGSETQYF.

Many counts were recorded for this clonotype. The chain is built from TRBV7-9 and TRBJ2-5; D is unresolved. In germline, CDR1 is SEHNR, CDR2 FQNEAQ (reference sequence). The CDR3 covers 11 residues. V was cut by 5 bases and J by 8 bases, with 9 bases left in between. The CDR3 DNA follows: TGTGCCAGCAGCCTCGGGTCTACCCAGTACTTC. This translates into CASSLGSTQYF. The full variable domain, in which reference TRBV7-9 and TRBJ2-5 provide the parts outside the CDR3, is DTGVSQNPRHKITKRGQNVTFRCDPISEHNRLYWYRQTLGQGPEFLTYFQNEAQLEKSRLLSDRFSAERPKGSFSTLEIQRTEQGDSAMYLCASSLGSTQYFGPGTRLLVL.

This clonotype showed up many times. A junction end diverges from the germline sequence, so it may reflect a read error. V and J are TRBV5-1 and TRBJ2-3; 9 bases are a match to TRBD2. Germline CDR1 reads SGHRS; CDR2 reads YFSETQ. This CDR3 comprises 15 residues. The CDR3 reads CASRGLAGGTDTQYF. CDR3 sequence (DNA): TGTGCCAGCAGAGGTTTAGCGGGGGGCACAGATACGCAGTATTTT.

The J gene is TRBJ2-7, the V gene TRBV3-1, with 9 bases fitting TRBD1. The CDR3 has 16 residues. Looked up from germline, CDR1 is LGHDT and CDR2 is YNNKEL (reference sequence). The ends lost 0 bases at V and 2 bases at J; junction bases unmatched: 5. CDR3 sequence (DNA): TGTGCCAGCAGCCAAGAACTAACAGGGGGCACCTACGAGCAGTACTTC. Residues: CASSQELTGGTYEQYF.

This chain joins TRBV27 and TRBJ2-4; 9 nucleotides agree with TRBD1. CDR3 length: 13 amino acids. V trimming: 0 bases; J trimming: 14 bases; junction bases outside the gene matches: 5. The germline CDR1 and CDR2 sequences are MNHEY and SMNVEV (reference sequence). The DNA for the CDR3 is TGTGCCAGCAGTTTATCGGGGTGGGACAGGGAGTACTTC. It encodes CASSLSGWDREYF.

This clonotype was detected ten times or more. A much larger clone lies one base from this, so it may be a read error. The chain recombines TRBV10-3 with TRBJ1-2; tentative D call: TRBD1 (5 bases). The CDR3 has 14 residues. V was trimmed by 6 bases and J by 5 bases, leaving 16 bases between them. Germline V gene data show CDR1 as ENHRY and CDR2 as SYGVKD. Written as DNA, the CDR3 is TGTGCCATCAGGGAGGACGGAGGACATTATGGCTACACCTTC. Translating it yields CAIREDGGHYGYTF.

This clonotype came up many times. The V gene is TRBV5-1, the J gene TRBJ2-3, with 9 positions matching TRBD2. Losses at the gene ends were 4 bases for V and 1 base for J; bases not matched to a gene: 10. CDR3 size: 17 residues. Germline assignment: CDR1 SGHRS and CDR2 YFSETQ. The CDR3 here is CASSPDGTSRRTDTQYF. For the CDR3, the DNA is TGCGCCAGCAGCCCGGACGGGACTAGCCGGCGCACAGATACGCAGTATTTT.

This clonotype came up many times. The rearrangement joins TRBV7-2 to TRBJ2-4; TRBD2 matches at 7 bases. The CDR3 consists of 17 residues. Germline assignment: CDR1 SGHTA and CDR2 FQGNSA. The V and J ends lost 5 bases and 3 bases, in that order; junction bases with no gene match: 13. The DNA for the CDR3 is TGTGCCAGCAGCAACGGCATTGGGGGGGGGAGCAAAAACATTCAGTACTTC. Amino acids: CASSNGIGGGSKNIQYF.

This clonotype was recorded a few times. The rearrangement uses TRBV20-1 and TRBJ1-1; D call uncertain. The CDR3 contains 13 residues. Germline assignment: CDR1 DFQATT and CDR2 SNEGSKA (reference sequence). Trimming took 4 bases from V and 4 from J, leaving 13 bases between them. CDR3 bases: TGCAGTGCTACTGACCGAGATGGCACTGAAGCTTTCTTT. Translated, it gives CSATDRDGTEAFF.

This clonotype has more than one count but fewer than ten. The CDR3: CASSLSFPGAHNGYGYTF. The DNA for the CDR3 is TGTGCCAGCAGCTTATCTTTTCCAGGGGCGCATAACGGATATGGCTACACCTTC. The J gene is TRBJ1-2, the V gene TRBV7-9; D perhaps matches TRBD1 (6 bases). The CDR3 runs to 18 residues. V shed 2 bases and J shed 5 bases, with 24 bases lying between them. Germline V gene sequence: CDR1 SEHNR, CDR2 FQNEAQ (reference sequence).

The V gene is TRBV27, the J gene TRBJ2-5; D uncertain. The DNA end is more similar to TRBJ2-7, so the J call may be wrong. CDR1 and CDR2 from the germline V gene are MNHEY and SMNVEV (reference sequence). This CDR3 region has 18 residues. The CDR3 is CASSLTRSNYRAAYEQYF. In DNA form, the CDR3 reads TGTGCCAGCAGTTTGACTCGATCGAACTACCGAGCCGCCTACGAGCAGTACTTC.

This clonotype was seen a few times. The chain combines TRBV10-3 with TRBJ1-1; TRBD1 is a possible D gene (5 bases). Per germline, CDR1 ENHRY and CDR2 SYGVKD. The CDR3 sequence is 12 residues long. V lost 10 bases and J 2 bases, leaving 11 bases between the germline ends. The CDR3 DNA sequence: TGTGCCAACCGGGGCCCAAACACTGAAGCTTTCTTT. Amino acid sequence: CANRGPNTEAFF.

The J gene is TRBJ2-1, the V gene TRBV11-2, with 7 positions matching TRBD1. Trimming cost V 5 bases and J 6 bases; bases outside gene matches: 16. This CDR3 is built from 17 residues. CDR1 is SGHAT and CDR2 is FQNNGV in the germline V gene. CDR3 amino acids: CASSRAWGTGEINEQFF. In DNA, the CDR3 is TGTGCCAGCAGCCGGGCATGGGGAACAGGGGAAATCAATGAGCAGTTCTTC.

With regard to this clonotype: A much larger clone lies one base from this, so it may be a read error. This chain uses TRBV20-1 with TRBJ2-7, with no clear D. The CDR3 spans 12 residues. CDR1 DFQATT and CDR2 SNEGSKA come from the germline V gene (reference sequence). Written as DNA, the CDR3 is TGCAGGGCTCCCGACGGAACCTACGAGCAGTACTTC. This codes for CRAPDGTYEQYF.

Ten or more counts support this clonotype. J is TRBJ2-3 and V is TRBV20-1, with D possibly being TRBD1 or TRBD2 (5 bases each). Looked up from germline, CDR1 is DFQATT and CDR2 is SNEGSKA (reference sequence). Trimming took off 0 bases at V and 6 bases at J, with 13 bases between the two ends. The length of the CDR3 is 14 residues. The CDR3 nucleotides read TGCAGTGCTAGAGATCCGGGACCCATGGATACGCAGTATTTT. Amino acid sequence: CSARDPGPMDTQYF.

A word on this clonotype: The junction shows a germline mismatch at one end, possibly a read error. V gene TRBV28 combines with J gene TRBJ1-5; 7 bases align to TRBD1. Germline CDR1 reads MDHEN; CDR2 reads SYDVKM. The CDR3 loop spans 17 amino acids. DNA for the CDR3: TGTGCCAGCAGTCGGAGATTCGGGACAGATAGCGATCAGCCCCAGCATTTT. Protein product: CASSRRFGTDSDQPQHF.

The sample holds many counts of this clonotype. This rearrangement joins TRBV12-3 or TRBV12-4 to TRBJ1-2; 7 bases are a match to TRBD1. After removal of 6 bases from V and 4 bases from J, the junction contained 8 bases not matched to a gene. This CDR3 spans 14 amino acids. Here the CDR3 reads CASRPTGDGYGYTF. The CDR3 region has the DNA TGTGCCAGCAGACCCACAGGGGACGGCTATGGCTACACCTTC.

There are many counts of this clonotype. The V and J genes are TRBV10-3 and TRBJ2-3; possible D gene TRBD1, 6 bases. CDR3 length: 16 residues. Trimming removed 5 bases from V and 2 bases from J, with 17 bases in between. Germline CDR1 reads ENHRY; CDR2 reads SYGVKD. The CDR3 DNA sequence: TGTGCCATCAGTTCCTCAGACAGGACGCCCACAGATACGCAGTATTTT. Residues: CAISSSDRTPTDTQYF.

This chain links TRBV20-1 with TRBJ1-1, with TRBD1 as a possible D gene (5 bases). Germline values: CDR1 DFQATT, CDR2 SNEGSKA (reference sequence). This CDR3 spans 12 amino acids. The V end lost 3 bases, the J end lost 3 bases, and 8 bases lay between the germline ends. The CDR3, as DNA: TGCAGTGCTAGCACAGGATACACTGAAGCTTTCTTT. It codes for CSASTGYTEAFF.

This clonotype was detected ten times or more. The genes are TRBV5-1 and TRBJ2-4; D is perhaps TRBD2 (6 bases). Per germline, CDR1 SGHRS and CDR2 YFSETQ. V was cut by 2 bases and J by 13 bases, with 16 bases left in between. The CDR3 spans 13 residues. CDR3 amino acids: CASSFGGGEEQYF. CDR3 coding DNA: TGCGCCAGCAGCTTCGGGGGTGGAGAAGAGCAGTACTTC.